By frequency in the sample, the clone carrying this T cell receptor (beta chain) is medium-sized (0.01 to 0.1%). Its antigen is not identified. V shed 5 bases, J shed 4 bases, and the junction held 3 bases outside the gene matches. The CDR3 has 13 amino acids. Germline V gene lookup returns CDR1 SGHAT and CDR2 FQDESV (reference sequence). This sample is drawn from a study of vaccination and CD4 T cells after COVID-19. Study-wide points: Reactive clone data from convalescent patients indicated a median of about 86% appearing only post-vaccination.

Treatment described: roughly 10-day PBMC culture with coronavirus spike peptide pools or control peptides (ViraFEST assay). Ahead of the COVID-19 pandemic (2011-2018), the CD4+ T cells of the unexposed donor were collected. Four cold-coronavirus spikes and SARS-CoV-2 S/N served to probe CD4+ T cells taken from unexposed donors, cells permitting. Cultured CD4+ T cell DNA was sequenced using the Oncomine TCR Beta short-read assay. DNA came from CD4+ T cells after culture. Using its own MiXCR run on the PCR reads, TCRdb lists one record per CDR3 protein. The data hold several thousand distinct CDR3 sequences, with just under 40% observed a single time.

The TCR comes from a human donor in good health. This chain uses TRBV11-1 with TRBJ1-2; 8 bases are a match to TRBD1. Source material: CD4+ T cells from blood, cultured in vitro. This CDR3 is CASSPGGFYGYTF. CDR3 in DNA: TGTGCCAGCAGCCCAGGGGGCTTCTATGGCTACACCTTC.